These T cell receptor beta chains were read from a single sample in a study of T cells after yellow fever vaccination. MiXCR, run by TCRdb on the 5' RACE reads, gives a single entry per CDR3 protein. This sample has a few hundred thousand distinct CDR3 sequences, with less than 20% found just once. The input for sequencing was PBMCs, taken 15 days after the yellow fever booster vaccination. The receptor source for this set is a man aged 25 to 40 who received the YFV17D yellow fever vaccine. Both conserved end residues are part of each CDR3. A D gene is named only where the DNA matches it firmly. Only some rows state a clone size, as once, few, many or a class for expanded clones.

>TRBV5-1|few|TRBD1|TRBJ2-7
CASSLQDRANYEQYF
TGCGCCAGCAGCTTGCAGGACAGGGCTAATTACGAGCAGTACTTC
>TRBV7-2|-|TRBD2|TRBJ2-1
CASTRTSGRATYNEQFF
TGTGCCAGCACGAGGACTAGCGGGAGAGCAACCTACAATGAGCAGTTCTTC
>TRBV5-1|many|-|TRBJ1-1
CASRVHTEAFF
TGCGCCAGCAGGGTACACACTGAAGCTTTCTTT
>TRBV30|few|-|TRBJ2-2
CAWTRGGGELFF
TGTGCCTGGACCCGGGGAGGCGGGGAGCTGTTTTTT
>TRBV6-6|-|TRBD1|TRBJ2-7
CAIRQGALYEQYF
TGTGCCATTAGACAGGGGGCTCTCTACGAGCAGTACTTC
>TRBV4-2|-|-|TRBJ1-1
CASSQDLTGAMHTEAFF
TGTGCCAGCAGCCAAGACCTGACGGGGGCAATGCACACTGAAGCTTTCTTT
>TRBV4-2|-|-|TRBJ1-2
CATTSANYGYTF
TGTGCCACCACCAGCGCTAACTATGGCTACACCTTC
>TRBV18|few|-|TRBJ2-1
CASSTGGNRINEQFF
TGTGCCAGCTCAACCGGAGGGAACAGAATCAATGAGCAGTTCTTC
>TRBV5-1|few|-|TRBJ2-7
CASSLDLFSYEQYF
TGCGCCAGCAGCTTGGATTTATTCTCCTACGAGCAGTACTTC
>TRBV4-2|-|-|TRBJ2-5
CASSPRHRGETQYF
TGTGCCAGCAGCCCCCGGCACAGAGGAGAGACCCAGTACTTC
>TRBV5-6|few|TRBD1|TRBJ2-3
CASSFGDRATDTQYF
TGTGCCAGCAGCTTTGGGGACAGGGCCACAGATACGCAGTATTTT
>TRBV12-3/TRBV12-4|-|TRBD1|TRBJ1-4
CASSNNRGGEKLFF
TGTGCCAGCAGCAACAACAGGGGTGGCGAAAAACTGTTTTTT
>TRBV27|few|-|TRBJ2-7
CASKRGNEQYF
TGTGCCAGCAAACGAGGAAACGAGCAGTACTTC
>TRBV2|few|TRBD1|TRBJ2-5
CAIGTGSQETQYF
TGTGCCATCGGGACAGGGTCCCAAGAGACCCAGTACTTC
>TRBV28|few|TRBD2|TRBJ2-7
CASSLLSSGAYEQYF
TGTGCCAGCAGTTTACTGTCTAGCGGGGCCTACGAGCAGTACTTC
>TRBV7-8|-|-|TRBJ2-7
CASSLNANYEQYF
TGTGCCAGCAGCCTTAATGCGAACTACGAGCAGTACTTC
>TRBV20-1|-|TRBD1|TRBJ2-1
CSARTGIVSNEQFF
TGCAGTGCCAGGACAGGGATAGTTAGCAATGAGCAGTTCTTC
>TRBV25-1|-|-|TRBJ2-1
CASSEVMGVGRNEQFF
TGTGCCAGCAGTGAGGTAATGGGAGTGGGGCGCAATGAGCAGTTCTTC
>TRBV27|-|TRBD1|TRBJ2-7
CASSSRTGNSYEQYF
TGTGCCAGCAGTTCCCGGACAGGGAACTCCTACGAGCAGTACTTC
>TRBV7-3|few|-|TRBJ2-1
CASSPRGRAFEQFF
TGTGCCAGCAGCCCAAGGGGGAGGGCCTTTGAGCAGTTCTTC
>TRBV7-3|-|-|TRBJ2-2
CACRGETNTGELFF
TGTGCCTGCCGCGGGGAGACGAACACCGGGGAGCTGTTTTTT
>TRBV11-2|-|-|TRBJ1-2
CASSLDSANYGYTF
TGTGCCAGCAGCTTAGACAGCGCTAACTATGGCTACACCTTC
>TRBV12-3/TRBV12-4|-|-|TRBJ2-5
CASSPGGSMETQYF
TGTGCCAGCAGCCCCGGGGGAAGTATGGAGACCCAGTACTTC
>TRBV7-2|-|-|TRBJ2-1
CASSLRAVYNEQFF
TGTGCCAGCAGCTTAAGAGCGGTCTACAATGAGCAGTTCTTC
>TRBV3-1|-|-|TRBJ1-4
CASSLSPGDEKLFF
TGTGCCAGCAGCCTTTCACCGGGTGATGAAAAACTGTTTTTT
>TRBV6-5|-|-|TRBJ2-5
CASSTPTKETQYF
TGTGCCAGCAGTACCCCGACTAAAGAGACCCAGTACTTC
>TRBV12-5|-|-|TRBJ1-3
CASGSGPDATIYF
TGTGCTAGTGGTTCAGGGCCCGACGCCACCATATATTTT
>TRBV9|-|-|TRBJ2-5
CASRGAGETQYF
TGTGCCAGCCGGGGGGCGGGAGAGACCCAGTACTTC
>TRBV12-3/TRBV12-4|-|TRBD1|TRBJ2-5
CASSPDSGGETQYF
TGTGCCAGCAGCCCAGACTCAGGGGGCGAGACCCAGTACTTC
>TRBV12-3/TRBV12-4|few|-|TRBJ2-3
CASSPLGPGTDTQYF
TGTGCCAGCAGTCCCCTCGGTCCCGGGACAGATACGCAGTATTTT
>TRBV20-1|-|TRBD1|TRBJ2-5
CSAPVGTGSQETQYF
TGCAGTGCTCCGGTGGGGACAGGGAGCCAAGAGACCCAGTACTTC
>TRBV7-8|-|TRBD2|TRBJ2-1
CASSLGASGKNEQFF
TGTGCCAGCAGCTTAGGGGCTAGCGGGAAGAATGAGCAGTTCTTC
>TRBV10-3|few|-|TRBJ1-1
CAISDRGDEAFF
TGTGCCATCAGTGATCGGGGGGATGAAGCTTTCTTT
>TRBV7-8|few|-|TRBJ2-5
CASTSSSRFSYQETQYF
TGTGCCAGCACCTCTAGCTCACGATTCAGTTACCAAGAGACCCAGTACTTC
>TRBV7-2|few|TRBD2|TRBJ2-5
CASSFRTGTSGSETQYF
TGTGCCAGCAGCTTTCGGACCGGGACTAGCGGGAGCGAGACCCAGTACTTC
>TRBV29-1|-|TRBD1|TRBJ1-1
CSVENRGRTEAFF
TGCAGCGTAGAGAACAGGGGGCGCACTGAAGCTTTCTTT
>TRBV21-1|-|-|TRBJ2-7
CASSIFQGRGWEGPYEQYF
TGTGCCAGCAGCATATTTCAAGGAAGAGGGTGGGAGGGCCCCTACGAGCAGTACTTC
>TRBV29-1|few|-|TRBJ2-3
CSVDARRNTQYF
TGCAGCGTTGATGCTAGGAGAAATACGCAGTATTTT
>TRBV6-2/TRBV6-3|few|-|TRBJ2-1
CASSFLSSYNEQFF
TGTGCCAGCAGTTTCCTTAGCTCCTACAATGAGCAGTTCTTC
>TRBV25-1|many|-|TRBJ2-7
CASSGTYEQYF
TGCGCCAGCAGTGGGACCTACGAGCAGTACTTC
>TRBV10-3|few|-|TRBJ2-7
CAISESIDVSYEQYF
TGTGCCATCAGTGAATCGATAGACGTATCCTACGAGCAGTACTTC
>TRBV6-5|few|TRBD1|TRBJ1-6
CASRTRQGTSGSPLHF
TGTGCCAGCAGAACTCGACAGGGGACGAGTGGTTCACCCCTCCACTTT
>TRBV5-5|-|TRBD2|TRBJ2-1
CASSLVGTSDEQFF
TGTGCCAGCAGCTTGGTCGGGACTAGCGATGAGCAGTTCTTC
>TRBV12-3/TRBV12-4|few|TRBD1|TRBJ2-7
CASSSEDRGMSITYEQYF
TGTGCCAGCAGTTCCGAGGACAGGGGGATGTCGATCACCTACGAGCAGTACTTC
>TRBV10-3|-|TRBD2|TRBJ2-1
CAIREREAYNEQFF
TGTGCCATCAGAGAGCGGGAGGCATACAATGAGCAGTTCTTC
>TRBV20-1|few|-|TRBJ2-5
CSAPFGRETQYF
TGCAGTGCCCCGTTTGGAAGGGAGACCCAGTACTTC
>TRBV12-3/TRBV12-4|-|-|TRBJ2-1
CASTLLGAGEQFF
TGTGCCAGCACCCTTTTAGGGGCGGGAGAGCAGTTCTTC
>TRBV12-3/TRBV12-4|-|-|TRBJ2-3
CASTPGAGRTDTQYF
TGTGCCAGCACCCCAGGGGCGGGTCGCACAGATACGCAGTATTTT
>TRBV29-1|-|TRBD2|TRBJ2-3
CSVTTSGKADTQYF
TGCAGCGTGACTACTAGCGGGAAGGCGGATACGCAGTATTTT